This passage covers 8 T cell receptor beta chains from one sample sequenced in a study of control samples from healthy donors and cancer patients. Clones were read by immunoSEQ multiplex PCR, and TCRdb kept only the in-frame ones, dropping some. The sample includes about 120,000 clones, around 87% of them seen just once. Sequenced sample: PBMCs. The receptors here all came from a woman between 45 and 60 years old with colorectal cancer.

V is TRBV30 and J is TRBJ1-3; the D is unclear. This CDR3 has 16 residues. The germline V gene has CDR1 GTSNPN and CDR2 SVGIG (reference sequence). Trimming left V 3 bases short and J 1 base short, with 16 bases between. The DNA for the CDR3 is TGTGCCTGGAGCTCAACTGTAGGGATTTCTGGAAACACCATATATTTT. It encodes CAWSSTVGISGNTIYF.

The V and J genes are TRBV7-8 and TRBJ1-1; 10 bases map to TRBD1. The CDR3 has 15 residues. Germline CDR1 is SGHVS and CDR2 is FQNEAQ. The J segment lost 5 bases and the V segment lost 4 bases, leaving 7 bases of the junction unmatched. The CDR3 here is CASSSRQGAGTEAFF. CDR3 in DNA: TGTGCCAGCAGCTCCCGACAGGGGGCGGGGACTGAAGCTTTCTTT.

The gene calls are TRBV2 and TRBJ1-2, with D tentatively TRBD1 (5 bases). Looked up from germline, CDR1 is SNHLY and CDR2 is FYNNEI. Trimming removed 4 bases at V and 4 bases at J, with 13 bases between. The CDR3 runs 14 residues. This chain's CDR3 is CASSVAKQVYGYTF. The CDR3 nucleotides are TGTGCCAGCAGTGTAGCCAAACAGGTCTATGGCTACACCTTC.

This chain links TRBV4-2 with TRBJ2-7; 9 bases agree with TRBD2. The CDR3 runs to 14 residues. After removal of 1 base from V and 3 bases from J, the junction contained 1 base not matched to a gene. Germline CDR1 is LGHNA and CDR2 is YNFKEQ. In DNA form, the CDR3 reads TGTGCCAGCAGCCAAGGACTAGCGGACTACGAGCAGTACTTC. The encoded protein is CASSQGLADYEQYF.

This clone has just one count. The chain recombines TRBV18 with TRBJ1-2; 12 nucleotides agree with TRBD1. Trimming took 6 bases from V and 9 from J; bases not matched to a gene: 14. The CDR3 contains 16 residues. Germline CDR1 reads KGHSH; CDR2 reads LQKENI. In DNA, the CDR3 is TGTGCCAGCTCCCCCCCTGGGGGACAGGGGGCTCCGCGCTACACCTTC. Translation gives CASSPPGGQGAPRYTF. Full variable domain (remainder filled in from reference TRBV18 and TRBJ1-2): NAGVMQNPRHLVRRRGQEARLRCSPMKGHSHVYWYRQLPEEGLKFMVYLQKENIIDESGMPKERFSAEFPKEGPSILRIQQVVRGDSAAYFCASSPPGGQGAPRYTFGSGTRLTVV.

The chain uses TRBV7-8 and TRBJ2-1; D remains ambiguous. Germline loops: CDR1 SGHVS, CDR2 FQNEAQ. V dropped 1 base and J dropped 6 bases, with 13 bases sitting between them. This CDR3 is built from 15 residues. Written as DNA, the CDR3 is TGTGCCAGCAGCTTAGGAGGAAACAGCTTCAATGAGCAGTTCTTC. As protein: CASSLGGNSFNEQFF.

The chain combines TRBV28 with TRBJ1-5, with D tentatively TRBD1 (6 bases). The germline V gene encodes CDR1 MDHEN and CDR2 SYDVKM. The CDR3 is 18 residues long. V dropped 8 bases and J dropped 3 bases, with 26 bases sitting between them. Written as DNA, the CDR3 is TGTGCCAGCGGGGGACCGAGGGGGTCACCGAGGAACAATCAGCCCCAGCATTTT. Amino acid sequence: CASGGPRGSPRNNQPQHF. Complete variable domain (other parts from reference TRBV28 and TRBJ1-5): DVKVTQSSRYLVKRTGEKVFLECVQDMDHENMFWYRQDPGLGLRLIYFSYDVKMKEKGDIPEGYSVSREKKERFSLILESASTNQTSMYLCASGGPRGSPRNNQPQHFGDGTRLSIL.

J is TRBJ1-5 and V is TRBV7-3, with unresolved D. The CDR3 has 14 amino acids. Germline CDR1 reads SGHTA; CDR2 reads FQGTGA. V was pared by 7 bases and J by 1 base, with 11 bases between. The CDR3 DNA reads TGTGCCAGCACCCTGCGAGGAAGCAATCAGCCCCAGCATTTT. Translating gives CASTLRGSNQPQHF.